Each of the 21 T cell receptor beta chains below was sequenced from the same sample in a study of post-analysis software for immune sequencing data. Findings and limits, study-wide: The study found TRBV5-6, TRBV5-1 and TRBV20-1 among 5 or 6 TRBV segments more frequent in patients than controls.

The TCR beta cDNA libraries carried unique molecular identifiers. A single record per CDR3 protein comes from TCRdb applying MiXCR to the PCR reads. The sample contains about 200,000 distinct CDR3 sequences, roughly 28% of which appear only once. No cognate antigen is known for these TCRs. Sequencing used blood. The receptors were gathered from a girl younger than 18 with multiple sclerosis.

At least ten counts were recorded for this clonotype. The chain couples TRBV2 to TRBJ2-7, with D perhaps TRBD1 or TRBD2 (6 bases each). This CDR3 has 14 amino acids. Germline V CDR1 and CDR2: SNHLY, FYNNEI. Trimming shortened V by 10 bases and J by 5 bases, and 21 bases separated the two germline ends. In nucleotides, the CDR3 is TGTGCCAAGGGAGGAAATAACAGGGAGAACGAGCAGTACTTC. Protein: CAKGGNNRENEQYF.

This clonotype was seen many times. The rearrangement links TRBV20-1 to TRBJ2-1, with 8 bases aligning to TRBD2. Per germline, CDR1 DFQATT and CDR2 SNEGSKA (reference sequence). There are 13 residues in the CDR3. V lost 5 bases to trimming and J lost 8 bases; unmatched junction nucleotides: 8. The chain's CDR3 is CSAVRTSRDEQFF. The CDR3 nucleotides read TGCAGTGCTGTAAGGACTAGCCGCGATGAGCAGTTCTTC.

This CDR3 is CASSLKHPIYEQYF. CDR3 sequence (DNA): TGTGCCAGCAGTTTAAAGCATCCGATCTACGAGCAGTACTTC. The chain recombines TRBV27 with TRBJ2-5; D not resolved. The J call is in doubt because the DNA end fits TRBJ2-7 better. CDR1 MNHEY and CDR2 SMNVEV come from the germline V gene (reference sequence). The CDR3 totals 14 residues.

This clonotype was counted at least ten times. The chain employs TRBV29-1 and TRBJ2-5, with D unclear. Germline CDR1 reads SQVTM; CDR2 reads ANQGSEA. The CDR3 length is 13 residues. Trimming cost V 5 bases and J 2 bases, with 12 bases left between them. The CDR3 bases are TGCAGCGTTTCGTACGGAGTTCAAGAGACCCAGTACTTC. Its translation: CSVSYGVQETQYF. Looking up the rest from reference TRBV29-1 and TRBJ2-5 gives the full variable domain: SAVISQKPSRDICQRGTSLTIQCQVDSQVTMMFWYRQQPGQSLTLIATANQGSEATYESGFVIDKFPISRPNLTFSTLTVSNMSPEDSSIYLCSVSYGVQETQYFGPGTRLLVL.

This clonotype was seen a handful of times. The rearrangement uses TRBV6-6 and TRBJ2-5; D possibly matches TRBD1 or TRBD2 (5 bases each). The better agreement between TRBJ2-7 and the DNA end casts doubt on the J call. This CDR3 region has 13 residues. The germline V gene has CDR1 MNHNY and CDR2 SVGAGI (reference sequence). CDR3 nucleotide sequence: TGTGCCAGCAGTTACTCCCAGGGACCCGAGCAGTACTTC. Translation gives CASSYSQGPEQYF.

At least ten counts were recorded for this clonotype. V gene TRBV28 combines with J gene TRBJ2-7, with a tentative D call TRBD2 (5 bases). Trimming removed 6 bases at V and 2 bases at J, with 14 bases between. CDR1 and CDR2 (germline): MDHEN, SYDVKM. The CDR3 sequence is 14 residues long. CDR3 sequence (DNA): TGTGCCAGCAGCCTTGAGGGCCCCCCCTACGAGCAGTACTTC. It yields the protein CASSLEGPPYEQYF. Combining the CDR3 with reference TRBV28 and TRBJ2-7 gives the whole variable domain DVKVTQSSRYLVKRTGEKVFLECVQDMDHENMFWYRQDPGLGLRLIYFSYDVKMKEKGDIPEGYSVSREKKERFSLILESASTNQTSMYLCASSLEGPPYEQYFGPGTRLTVT.

This clonotype has a single count. The V call is TRBV14, the J call TRBJ1-6; no clear D. The germline V gene has CDR1 SGHDN and CDR2 FVKESK. Trimming took off 0 bases at V and 16 bases at J, with 7 bases between the two ends. The CDR3 contains 11 residues. CDR3 DNA sequence: TGTGCCAGCAGCCAAGAGTCGAATCTCCACTTT. Amino acids: CASSQESNLHF.

In the case of this clonotype: This sequence may be a read error, since a much larger clone differs from it by one base. The chain carries TRBV7-2 and TRBJ2-1, with a tentative D call TRBD2 (5 bases). From germline, CDR1 is SGHTA and CDR2 FQGNSA. The CDR3 totals 17 residues. CDR3 DNA sequence: TGTGCCGGCAGCACCCGGGGAGCACTAGTAACCACCAATGAGCAGTTCTTC. This translates into CAGSTRGALVTTNEQFF.

The rearrangement uses TRBV5-1 and TRBJ1-2, with TRBD1 as a possible D gene (5 bases). Germline V gene lookup returns CDR1 SGHRS and CDR2 YFSETQ. There are 15 residues in the CDR3. The ends were cut back, 8 bases at V and 7 bases at J, with 24 bases in the middle. CDR3 sequence (DNA): TGCGCCAGTTGGGGAGGCCAGCCAGGGTTTTCTGGCTACACCTTC. Amino acid sequence: CASWGGQPGFSGYTF.

Concerning this clonotype: This may be a read error: a much more frequent sequence differs by one nucleotide. The gene calls are TRBV29-1 and TRBJ1-5; 7 nucleotides agree with TRBD1. The CDR3 covers 12 residues. Germline CDR1 SQVTM, CDR2 ANQGSEA. V trimming: 7 bases; J trimming: 6 bases; junction bases outside the gene matches: 6. CDR3 in amino acids: CSARTGSQPQHF. Written as DNA, the CDR3 is TGCAGCGCTCGGACAGGCAGTCAGCCCCAGCATTTT.

This clonotype was counted only a few times. This chain joins TRBV6-6 and TRBJ2-1; 9 bases are a match to TRBD2. The CDR3 spans 16 residues. With V trimmed by 5 bases and J by 9 bases, 14 bases remained unmatched. CDR1 is MNHNY and CDR2 is SVGAGI in the germline V gene (reference sequence). The CDR3 bases are TGTGCCAGCAGTCACCCGGGACTAGCATTTGGGGGTGAGCAGTTCTTC. This gives the protein CASSHPGLAFGGEQFF.

This clonotype showed up many times. This rearrangement joins TRBV6-2 or TRBV6-3 to TRBJ2-7, with D perhaps given as TRBD1 or TRBD2 (6 bases each). The CDR3 has 15 residues. Between the trimmed V and J ends, which lost 4 bases and 6 bases, there was a span of 19 bases. The germline V gene encodes CDR1 MNHEY and CDR2 SVGEGT. The CDR3 sequence is CASSLRAEGGREQYF. DNA for the CDR3: TGTGCCAGCAGTTTAAGAGCGGAAGGGGGGCGCGAGCAGTACTTC.

At least ten counts were recorded for this clonotype. The chain carries TRBV28 and TRBJ1-4, with 7 bases fitting TRBD1. Germline V CDR1 and CDR2: MDHEN, SYDVKM. The CDR3 covers 17 residues. Trimming at V came to 3 bases and at J to 8 bases, leaving 15 bases not matched to a gene. This CDR3 reads CASSFHRGGRGVEKLFF. DNA of the CDR3: TGTGCCAGCAGTTTCCACAGGGGTGGGAGGGGCGTCGAAAAACTGTTTTTT.

Turning to this clonotype: A clone one base away is much larger, so this may be a read error. V usage is TRBV2 and J usage is TRBJ2-1; D not resolved. CDR1 SNHLY and CDR2 FYNNEI come from the germline V gene. The CDR3 has 17 residues. The DNA of the CDR3 is TGTGCCAGCAGTGAAGCGCTGACGTCTATTTCCTACAATGAGCGGTTCTTC. As protein: CASSEALTSISYNERFF.

This clonotype was found many times. The rearrangement uses TRBV6-2 or TRBV6-3 and TRBJ2-7; tentative D call: TRBD2 (7 bases). Trimming shortened V by 2 bases and J by 0 bases, and 11 bases separated the two germline ends. The CDR3 is 15 residues long. CDR1 MNHEY and CDR2 SVGEGT come from the germline V gene. The CDR3 coding sequence is TGTGCCAGCAGTTACGGGGGGGCCCCCTCCTACGAGCAGTACTTC. It codes for CASSYGGAPSYEQYF.

Points on this clonotype: A much bigger clone sits one base away, suggesting this may be a read error. This rearrangement joins TRBV5-1 to TRBJ2-5; 11 bases align to TRBD2. CDR1 SGHRS and CDR2 YFSETQ come from the germline V gene. This CDR3 has 16 residues. V lost 0 bases, J lost 11 bases, and 12 bases stayed unmatched. The CDR3 sequence is CASSLELAGGYNEQYF. In DNA form, the CDR3 reads TGCGCCAGCAGCTTGGAGTTAGCGGGAGGGTACAATGAGCAGTACTTC.

In its sample, this clonotype was seen many times. V usage is TRBV4-2 and J usage is TRBJ2-1; a weak D match, TRBD2 (6 bases). Germline-derived CDR1 and CDR2 are LGHNA and YNFKEQ. V lost 0 bases and J lost 2, with 11 bases in between. The CDR3 has 16 amino acids. As DNA, the CDR3 is TGTGCCAGCAGCCAAGATGCTGCGGGGACCTACAATGAGCAGTTCTTC. Its translation: CASSQDAAGTYNEQFF.

Concerning this clonotype: This sequence may be a read error, since a much larger clone differs from it by one base. This chain joins TRBV29-1 and TRBJ2-1, with 7 bases identical to TRBD1. Germline CDR1 is SQVTM and CDR2 is ANQGSEA. CDR3 length: 21 residues. CDR3 DNA sequence: TGCAGCGTTGAAGGAGAGAGAGACAGGGAATTGGAGAGGCTATTTTGGAATGGGCAGTTCTTC. Translation gives CSVEGERDRELERLFWNGQFF.

The chain uses TRBV27 and TRBJ1-1; 7 bases align to TRBD1. Germline V lookup: CDR1 MNHEY, CDR2 SMNVEV (reference sequence). The V segment lost 0 bases and the J segment 5 bases; nucleotides outside the gene matches: 6. This CDR3 has 15 residues. The CDR3 DNA is TGTGCCAGCAGTTTATCGTATGAGGGGGCGACTGAAGCTTTCTTT. It specifies CASSLSYEGATEAFF.

Regarding this clonotype: Given a much more abundant clone one base away, this may be a read error. The chain employs TRBV5-1 and TRBJ1-5, with no clear D. Germline assignment: CDR1 SGHRS and CDR2 YFSETQ. CDR3 length: 13 residues. CDR3 DNA: TGCGCCAGCAGCACAGAAAGCAGTCAGCCCCAGCATTTT. Translating gives CASSTESSQPQHF. Based on the CDR3 plus reference TRBV5-1 and TRBJ1-5, the full variable domain is KAGVTQTPRYLIKTRGQQVTLSCSPISGHRSVSWYQQTPGQGLQFLFEYFSETQRNKGNFPGRFSGRQFSNSRSEMNVSTLELGDSALYLCASSTESSQPQHFGDGTRLSIL.

This clonotype has just a few counts. The chain is built from TRBV5-1 and TRBJ1-1; D gene unclear. CDR3 length: 13 amino acids. CDR1 SGHRS and CDR2 YFSETQ come from the germline V gene. Trimming took 0 bases from V and 5 from J, leaving 8 bases between them. The CDR3 loop reads CASSLVLETEAFF. CDR3 in DNA: TGCGCCAGCAGCTTGGTTTTAGAGACTGAAGCTTTCTTT.